This record covers a single TCR beta chain. The antigen is undetermined. Researchers ran immunoSEQ v3.0 at survey level. Samples were sequenced targeting about 35,000-55,000 T-cell genomes each. Assay used: immunoSEQ multiplex PCR; TCRdb lists only in-frame clones, some missing. Among tens of thousands of clones listed, over 80% were seen once. The data originate from a study of long-term antiretroviral therapy in people with HIV. Study as a whole: The earliest samples came from an era when ART typically awaited falling CD4 counts. Study conclusions and caveats: Sampling of blood ran from the mid-2000s to the late 2010s, and older ART regimens were possibly in use.

Every one of the donors gave at least one pre-ART PBMC sample and at least two post-ART PBMC samples. In germline, CDR1 is MNHEY, CDR2 SMNVEV (reference sequence). Germline trimming cut 5 bases from V and 3 bases from J; bases unmatched to any gene: 3. CDR3 length: 13 amino acids. The sequence derives from a man aged 25 to 40 with HIV. The source was unsorted PBMCs, collected 2.7 to 2.9 years after starting antiretroviral therapy. V and J are TRBV27 and TRBJ1-2; the match to TRBD1 covers 7 bases. The DNA of the CDR3 is TGTGCCAGCAGTACGGACAGGTACTATGGCTACACCTTC. It translates to CASSTDRYYGYTF.